This TCR beta chain was sequenced during a study of early T cells in non-severe SARS-CoV-2 infection. About the study: The authors sequenced bulk RNA from unsorted whole blood, leaving chains unpaired. Overall study findings and caveats: Anti-spike CD8 responses were favored in VDJdb matching, and private and CD4 specificities were missed.

This clonotype was detected ten times or more. Its specificity is unknown. Unique molecular identifiers tagged individual cDNA molecules. Using its own MiXCR run on the 5' RACE reads, TCRdb lists one record per CDR3 protein. The table shows tens of thousands of distinct CDR3 sequences, with around 15% occurring only once. This clonotype originated in an adult who was a healthcare worker with PCR-confirmed SARS-CoV-2 infection or an uninfected control (not recorded which). The sequenced material came from whole blood.

CDR3 in DNA: TGTGCCAGCAGTGACGGGACTAGTATCGTCAATGAGCAGTTCTTC. It is translated as CASSDGTSIVNEQFF. V usage is TRBV6-2 or TRBV6-3 and J usage is TRBJ2-1; 8 bases line up with TRBD2. CDR1 MNHEY and CDR2 SVGEGT come from the germline V gene. The length of the CDR3 is 15 residues. V lost 5 bases and J lost 6; bases outside the gene matches: 9.